The clone carrying this TCR beta chain has ten or more counts. This may be a read error, as it is one base from a much larger clone. Stated time point: blood at routine non-recurrence follow-up after resection. In the library, each TCR cDNA molecule bore its own unique molecular identifier. One entry per CDR3 protein, called by TCRdb with MiXCR from the 5' RACE reads. Among 35,000 to 45,000 distinct CDR3 sequences listed, 6% to 9.5% were seen once. The data stem from a study of spatial heterogeneity in lung cancer. At the level of the study: Averaged across combinations, each unique TCR and UMI pairing appeared more than ten times in raw reads, which were uncorrected.

Germline V gives CDR1 SGHRS, CDR2 YFSETQ. This CDR3 has 18 residues. The chain combines TRBV5-1 with TRBJ2-1; 11 nucleotides match TRBD2. The specimen comprised PBMCs, sampled at follow-up. The receptor comes from a male donor with early-stage non-small cell lung cancer. The chain's CDR3 is CASNLLLAGGSSYNEQFF. The CDR3 nucleotides are TGCGCCAGCAACTTGTTGCTAGCGGGGGGAAGCTCCTACAATGAGCAGTTCTTC.